This TCR beta chain was recovered during a study of resident and recirculating memory T cells in vitiligo. Study at large: Epidermis came from shave biopsies of lesional and nonlesional sites, plus PBMCs. Overall study findings and caveats: Vitiligo lesions lacked a unique dominant clone, and clonality varied. Non-conserved TCRs across sites and patients suggested distinct clones per lesion.

No patient showed confetti depigmentation, a clinical sign of active disease. There are 11 residues in the CDR3. Concerning this clone: Its antigen remains unknown.

TCRdb's table, derived via immunoSEQ multiplex PCR, lists solely in-frame clones and lacks some. Among around 78,000 clones, about 90% were seen once, and the ten largest hold roughly 5%. This sequence joins TRBV21-1 and TRBJ1-5; no check of the table's D call, TRBD1, against the DNA was made. TRBV21-1 is described as a pseudogene. The clonotype comes from a male donor with vitiligo. Sequencing used blood. CDR3 bases: TGTGCCAGCGGGCAACATCAGCCCCAGCATTTT. This sequence encodes CASGQHQPQHF.